This T cell receptor beta chain was retrieved from a study of cytomegalovirus exposure and HLA in healthy donors. Findings of the study overall: Data from an earlier analysis indicated that most TCR beta V segments were productive either about 90% or about 30% of the time. The study recorded 164 TCR beta chains that were cytomegalovirus-associated.

PCR primers comprised 60 Vbeta and 13 Jbeta primers. Under the authors' procedure: In a later analysis, of 80 million to 90 million unique beta chains, roughly 10 million appeared in at least two donors. Clones were sequenced by immunoSEQ multiplex PCR, and TCRdb holds only the in-frame ones, with some missing. The D gene and trimming were derived from the DNA, and the V and J assignments and clone size from that table. The sample has under 200,000 clones, roughly 79% seen once. Trimming removed 1 base from V and 6 bases from J; junction bases left unmatched: 7. Germline CDR1 and CDR2: SGHRS and YFSETQ. The CDR3 extends over 16 amino acids. To note about this clone: Its antigen is not identified.

Material for sequencing was PBMCs. The chain is built from TRBV5-1 and TRBJ1-6; 7 bases map to TRBD1. The source of this sequence is a middle-aged woman in good health and CMV-seropositive. CDR3 DNA: TGCGCCAGCAGCTTGACAGGGACAGCTCCTAATTCACCCCTCCACTTT. Translated, it gives CASSLTGTAPNSPLHF.